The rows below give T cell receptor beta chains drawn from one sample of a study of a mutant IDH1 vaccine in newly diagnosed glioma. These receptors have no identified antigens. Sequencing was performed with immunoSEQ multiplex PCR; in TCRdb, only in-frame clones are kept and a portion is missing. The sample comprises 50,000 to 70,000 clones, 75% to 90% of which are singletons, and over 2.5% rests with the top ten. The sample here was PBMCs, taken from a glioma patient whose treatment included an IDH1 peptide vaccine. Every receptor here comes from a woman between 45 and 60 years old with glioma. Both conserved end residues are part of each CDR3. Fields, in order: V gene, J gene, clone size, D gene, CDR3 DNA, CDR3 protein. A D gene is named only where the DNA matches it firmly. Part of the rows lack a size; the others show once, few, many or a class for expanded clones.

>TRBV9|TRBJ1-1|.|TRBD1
TGTGCCAGCAGCGCCGAGGGGGCTCGGCGAACTGAAGCTTTCTTT
CASSAEGARRTEAFF
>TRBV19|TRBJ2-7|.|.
TGTGCCAGTAGTATTGACAGAACCTACGAGCAGTACTTC
CASSIDRTYEQYF
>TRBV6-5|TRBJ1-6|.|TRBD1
TGTGCCAGCAGTCGGGACAGACAGTCACCCCTCCACTTT
CASSRDRQSPLHF
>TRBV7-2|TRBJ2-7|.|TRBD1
TGTGCCAGCAGCCTCGCCGCGGGGACAGGGAACTACGAGCAGTACTTC
CASSLAAGTGNYEQYF
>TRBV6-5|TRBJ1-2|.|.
TGTGCCAGCAGTCCGACCGGCTATGGCTACACCTTC
CASSPTGYGYTF
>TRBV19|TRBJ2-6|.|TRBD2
TGTGCCAGTAGTCCCGCCGTCCGGGGAGGGTCTGGGGCCAACGTCCTGACTTTC
CASSPAVRGGSGANVLTF
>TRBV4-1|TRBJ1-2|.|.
TGCGCCAGCAGCCTAGACGCGGGCTTCAACTATGGCTACACCTTC
CASSLDAGFNYGYTF
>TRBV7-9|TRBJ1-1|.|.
TGTGCCAGCAGCTTGAAGGGTTCGACTGAAGCTTTCTTT
CASSLKGSTEAFF
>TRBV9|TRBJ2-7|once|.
TGTGCCAGCAGCGTGGATGGGGCTGGGTACGAGCAGTACTTC
CASSVDGAGYEQYF
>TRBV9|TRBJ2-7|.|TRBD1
TGTGCCAGCAGCGTAAACGGACAGGCGACCTACGAGCAGTACTTC
CASSVNGQATYEQYF
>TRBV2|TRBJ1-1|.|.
TGTGCCAGTTCGGGACTGCAACGCACTGAAGCTTTCTTT
CASSGLQRTEAFF
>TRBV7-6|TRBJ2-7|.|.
TGTGCCAGCAGCTTAAGGGGCCTTGGGTCAGACGAGCAGTACTTC
CASSLRGLGSDEQYF
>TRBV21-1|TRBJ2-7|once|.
TGTGCCAGCAGCAAAGATAGGTACTCCTACGAGCAGTACTTC
CASSKDRYSYEQYF
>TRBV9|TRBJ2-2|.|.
TGTGCCAGCAGCGTAGATCAGGACTCCGGGGAGCTGTTTTTT
CASSVDQDSGELFF
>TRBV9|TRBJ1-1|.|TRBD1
TGTGCCAGCAGCGGGGTTGGGGGACAGGGAAAAACCTTGAGCACTGAAGCTTTCTTT
CASSGVGGQGKTLSTEAFF
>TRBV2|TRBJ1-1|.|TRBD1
TGTGCCAGCACCGGACAGGGCAGTCCATCCACTGAAGCTTTCTTT
CASTGQGSPSTEAFF
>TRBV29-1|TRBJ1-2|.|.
TGCAGCGTTGGGTTTGACTATGGCTACACCTTC
CSVGFDYGYTF
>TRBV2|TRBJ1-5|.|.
TGTGCCAGCAGTGATAATTCTTTAGCGCCCCAGCATTTT
CASSDNSLAPQHF
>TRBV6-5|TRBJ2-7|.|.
TGTGCCAGCAGTCCTCCTTCCACACCTCCCTACGAGCAGTACTTC
CASSPPSTPPYEQYF
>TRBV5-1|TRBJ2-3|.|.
TGCGCCAGCAGTGTAGCCACTAGCACAGATACGCAGTATTTT
CASSVATSTDTQYF
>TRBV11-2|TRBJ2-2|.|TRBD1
TGTGCCAGCAGCTTGGGATCCGGACAGGGGAAATACACCGGGGAGCTGTTTTTT
CASSLGSGQGKYTGELFF
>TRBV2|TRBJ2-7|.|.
TGTGCCAGCAAGCCCCCGGCCGGGGCCACCTACGAGCAGTACTTC
CASKPPAGATYEQYF
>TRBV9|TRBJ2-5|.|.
TGTGCCAGTTCCAGCAGGTTGGGAGAGACCCAGTACTTC
CASSSRLGETQYF
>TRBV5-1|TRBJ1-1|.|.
TGCGCCAGCAGCTTGGGTGTACAGGGGAACACTGAAGCTTTCTTT
CASSLGVQGNTEAFF
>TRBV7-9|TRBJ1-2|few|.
TGTGCCAGCAGCATCGACTGGGACACCTATGGCTACACCTTC
CASSIDWDTYGYTF
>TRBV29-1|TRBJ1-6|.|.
TGCAGCGTTGGTTCTGGAAAGGATTCACCCCTCCACTTT
CSVGSGKDSPLHF
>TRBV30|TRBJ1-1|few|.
TGTGCCTGGAGTGTTAATATTCCTGAAGCTTTCTTT
CAWSVNIPEAFF
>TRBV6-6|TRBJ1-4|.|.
TGTGCCAGCAGTTACTTGAGGAAAGCAACTAATGAAAAACTGTTTTTT
CASSYLRKATNEKLFF
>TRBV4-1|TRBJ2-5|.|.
TGCGCCAGCAGCCAAGGCGGGGGCCCAGATCGGACCCAGTACTTC
CASSQGGGPDRTQYF
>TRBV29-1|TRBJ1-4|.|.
TGCAGCGCCGGGACGTTTGCAACTAATGAAAAACTGTTTTTT
CSAGTFATNEKLFF
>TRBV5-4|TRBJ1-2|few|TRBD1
TGTGCCAGCAGCGGAGGGGACAGGGGCTATGGCTACACCTTC
CASSGGDRGYGYTF
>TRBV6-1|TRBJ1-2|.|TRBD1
TGTGCCAGCAGTGAGAGGGAAACAGGGGGCTACAACTATGGCTACACCTTC
CASSERETGGYNYGYTF
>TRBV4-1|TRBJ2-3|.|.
TGCGCCAGCAGCCAAGAACGGGCAGATACGCAGTATTTT
CASSQERADTQYF
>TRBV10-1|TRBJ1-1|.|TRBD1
TGCGCCAGCAGTGCCCGACAGGGGAGGAACACTGAAGCTTTCTTT
CASSARQGRNTEAFF
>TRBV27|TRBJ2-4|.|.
TGTGCCAGCAGTCCAAGCGGCGACAGGCCAACAGACATTCAGTACTTC
CASSPSGDRPTDIQYF
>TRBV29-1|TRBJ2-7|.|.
TGCAGCGTTGGGGAGACAGAAATCTACGAGCAGTACTTC
CSVGETEIYEQYF
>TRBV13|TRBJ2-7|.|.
TGTGCCAGCAGCCCCGGGACTCCGTCCGAGCAGTACTTC
CASSPGTPSEQYF
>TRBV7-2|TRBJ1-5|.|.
TGTGCCAGCAGCTTTGGACGGGGACTCAATCAGCCCCAGCATTTT
CASSFGRGLNQPQHF
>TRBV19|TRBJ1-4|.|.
TGTGCCAGTAGTATACCATTAGAAGGGCCTAATGAAAAACTGTTTTTT
CASSIPLEGPNEKLFF
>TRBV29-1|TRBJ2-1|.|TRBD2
TGCAGCGTTGGACTAGCGGGGGGAGGGAGTGAGCAGTTCTTC
CSVGLAGGGSEQFF
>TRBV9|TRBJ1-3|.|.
TGTGCCAGCAGCGTGGGGGGAACGAGAAACACCATATATTTT
CASSVGGTRNTIYF
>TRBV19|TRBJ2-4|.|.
TGTGCCAGTAGTTCAACAGCGTTGGAGGACATTCAGTACTTC
CASSSTALEDIQYF
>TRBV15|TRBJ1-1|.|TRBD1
TGTGCCACCAGCAGCTTAGGGGGCTCTGAAGCTTTCTTT
CATSSLGGSEAFF
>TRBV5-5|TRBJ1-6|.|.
TGTGCCAGCAGCCCAGCCGGGACGGTCGATAGCTCCTATAATTCACCCCTCCACTTT
CASSPAGTVDSSYNSPLHF
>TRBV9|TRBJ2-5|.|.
TGTGCCAGCAGCGTAGGCACACAAGAGACCCAGTACTTC
CASSVGTQETQYF
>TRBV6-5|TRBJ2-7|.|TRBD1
TGTGCCAGCAGGCGACAGACAGGGGGCGGGTACGAGCAGTACTTC
CASRRQTGGGYEQYF
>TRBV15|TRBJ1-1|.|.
TGTGCCACCAGCAGACGGGCGGGGAACACTGAAGCTTTCTTT
CATSRRAGNTEAFF
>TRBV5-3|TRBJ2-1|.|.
TGTGCCAGAAGCTACAGGTACAATGAGCAGTTCTTC
CARSYRYNEQFF
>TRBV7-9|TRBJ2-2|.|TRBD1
TGTGCCAGCAGCCCCACAGGGGGCCGGAACACCGGGGAGCTGTTTTTT
CASSPTGGRNTGELFF